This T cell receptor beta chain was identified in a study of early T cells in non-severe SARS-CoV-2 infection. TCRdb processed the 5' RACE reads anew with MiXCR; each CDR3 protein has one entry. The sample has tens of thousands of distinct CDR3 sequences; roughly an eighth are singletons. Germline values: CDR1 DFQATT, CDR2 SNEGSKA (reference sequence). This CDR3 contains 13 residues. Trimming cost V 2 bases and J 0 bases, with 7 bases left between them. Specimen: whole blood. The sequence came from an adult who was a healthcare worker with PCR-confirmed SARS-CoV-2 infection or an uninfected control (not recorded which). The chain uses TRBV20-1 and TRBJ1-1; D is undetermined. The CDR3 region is CSARPTLNTEAFF. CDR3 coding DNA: TGCAGTGCTAGACCGACACTGAACACTGAAGCTTTCTTT.